This T cell receptor (beta chain) was recovered during a study of T cells in Graves' hyperthyroidism and ophthalmopathy. Study-wide points: Clonotypes that were expanded in thyroid above 0.001 mostly appeared in blood too.

Researchers amplified the TCR beta CDR3 regions from RNA transcripts. Initially, a first-round RT-PCR of the TCR CDR3 employed the HTBI primer set. Via MiXCR, TCRdb re-called the multiplex PCR reads, giving one row per CDR3 protein. Of fewer than 850,000 distinct CDR3 sequences in the sample, about 18% were seen once. The definition of stable Graves' hyperthyroidism was no ophthalmopathy progression within 18 months. Patients between 18 and 65 years old had hyperthyroidism, newly diagnosed and lasting under 2 months. The diagnoses drew upon clinical symptoms, serum thyroxine and TRAb, thyroid ultrasound and orbital computed tomography. Remarks on this clonotype: Its target is not known.

The CDR3 loop spans 13 amino acids. Germline assignment: CDR1 MNHNS and CDR2 SASEGT. V lost 11 bases and J 1 base, leaving 14 bases between the germline ends. The chain is built from TRBV6-1 and TRBJ2-5, with D unresolved. Source material: blood. This clonotype was obtained from a man over 45 with Graves' hyperthyroidism. CDR3 residues: CAASIPPQETQYF. The CDR3 DNA follows: TGTGCCGCCAGCATTCCCCCCCAAGAGACCCAGTACTTC.